A selection of T cell receptor beta chains follows, all from one sample in a study of shared clonotypes between healthy human individuals. Assay used: immunoSEQ multiplex PCR; TCRdb lists only in-frame clones, some missing. The data hold 730,000 or so clones, with 60% to 80% observed a single time. Material: memory CD4+ T cells sorted from blood. The receptors derive from a woman aged 25 to 39 in good health. Both conserved end residues are part of each CDR3. Each record gives: clone size, J gene, D gene, V gene, CDR3 protein, CDR3 DNA. A D gene is named only where the DNA matches it firmly. The listing skips clone size in some rows; elsewhere it reads once, few, many or a size class.

. TRBJ2-7 . TRBV25-1 CASSEGAAGRDEQYF TGTGCCAGCAGTGAAGGGGCGGCGGGTAGGGACGAGCAGTACTTC
few TRBJ2-7 . TRBV5-1 CASSLDNSGTSVEQYF TGCGCCAGCAGCTTGGATAATTCTGGGACATCTGTCGAGCAGTACTTC
. TRBJ2-5 . TRBV9 CASSVDRTAKETQYF TGTGCCAGCAGCGTAGATCGGACTGCAAAAGAGACCCAGTACTTC
. TRBJ2-7 TRBD1 TRBV7-9 CASSSPGTGYYEQYF TGTGCCAGCAGCTCGCCCGGGACAGGGTACTACGAGCAGTACTTC
. TRBJ1-1 TRBD1 TRBV5-8 CASSTGVITGVGRAFF TGTGCCAGCAGCACCGGCGTCATAACAGGGGTTGGGCGAGCTTTCTTT
. TRBJ2-7 TRBD2 TRBV13 CASSSAGTSGRAGYEQYF TGTGCCAGCAGCTCAGCCGGGACTAGCGGGAGGGCCGGATACGAGCAGTACTTC
. TRBJ2-3 TRBD1 TRBV19 CASSVGTASTDTQYF TGTGCCAGTAGTGTTGGGACAGCTAGCACAGATACGCAGTATTTT
many TRBJ2-1 TRBD2 TRBV11-3 CASSLDPYSGGSYNEQFF TGTGCCAGCAGCTTAGACCCCTACAGCGGGGGCTCATACAATGAGCAGTTCTTC
. TRBJ2-5 TRBD2 TRBV28 CASSSTWGGYF TGTGCCAGCAGTTCAACTTGGGGGGGGTACTTC
few TRBJ2-7 TRBD1 TRBV5-4 CASSSTGGQYEQYF TGTGCCAGCAGTTCGACAGGGGGCCAGTACGAGCAGTACTTC
. TRBJ2-3 TRBD2 TRBV5-1 CASSTRLAGGTSTDTQYF TGCGCCAGCAGCACTCGACTAGCGGGAGGTACTAGCACAGATACGCAGTATTTT
. TRBJ2-3 TRBD2 TRBV4-1 CASSQDGASGSADTQYF TGCGCCAGCAGCCAAGATGGAGCTAGCGGGAGCGCAGATACGCAGTATTTT
. TRBJ2-5 . TRBV27 CASSLWGGGKTQYF TGTGCCAGCAGTTTATGGGGAGGGGGGAAGACCCAGTACTTC
. TRBJ2-7 . TRBV28 CASSSFYEQYF TGTGCCAGCAGTTCTTTTTACGAGCAGTACTTC
once TRBJ1-5 . TRBV5-1 CASSLFPGSYQPQHF TGCGCCAGCAGCTTGTTTCCAGGGAGCTATCAGCCCCAGCATTTT
. TRBJ2-7 TRBD1 TRBV7-9 CASSPNRGHRDEQYF TGTGCCAGCAGCCCTAACAGGGGGCATCGAGACGAGCAGTACTTC
few TRBJ2-1 . TRBV28 CASSFSQRMNNEQFF TGTGCCAGCAGTTTTAGTCAGCGGATGAACAATGAGCAGTTCTTC
many TRBJ1-2 . TRBV2 CASNWDNYGYTF TGTGCCAGCAACTGGGACAACTATGGCTACACCTTC